The next 22 T cell receptor beta chains were all read from a single sample in a study of T cell responses to AZD1222 COVID-19 vaccine. Generated by immunoSEQ multiplex PCR, the TCRdb table keeps only in-frame clones and is missing some. The sample holds about 270,000 clones; almost 95% are singletons and the top ten take around 0.58%. The input for sequencing was peripheral blood, taken 28 days after the second AZD1222 dose. The source of these receptors is an adult who received the AZD1222 COVID-19 vaccine.

This chain uses TRBV12-3 or TRBV12-4 with TRBJ2-1; D uncertain. Trimming pared 3 bases from V and 9 bases from J, leaving 6 bases between. This CDR3 spans 11 amino acids. The CDR3, as DNA: TGTGCCAGCAGTTTTCGAGGTGAGCAGTTCTTC. This sequence encodes CASSFRGEQFF.

V gene TRBV2 combines with J gene TRBJ1-2; weak D call: TRBD1 (6 bases). The CDR3 length is 14 residues. CDR1 and CDR2 (germline): SNHLY, FYNNEI. V gave up 11 bases and J gave up 0 bases, with 16 bases separating them. CDR3 nucleotide sequence: TGTGCCGACCGAGGGGGAGAAGCTAACTATGGCTACACCTTC. It codes for CADRGGEANYGYTF.

This clone showed up just once. The chain employs TRBV4-2 and TRBJ1-6; D is unresolved. The CDR3 extends over 14 amino acids. The ends were cut back, 4 bases at V and 6 bases at J, with 10 bases in the middle. CDR1 LGHNA and CDR2 YNFKEQ come from the germline V gene. The CDR3 is CASSLPLGNSPLHF. In DNA, the CDR3 is TGTGCCAGCAGCCTCCCCCTAGGTAATTCACCCCTCCACTTT.

V and J are TRBV5-5 and TRBJ1-4, with D unclear. V gave up 4 bases and J gave up 8 bases, with 15 bases separating them. This CDR3 region has 14 residues. The germline V gene encodes CDR1 SGHKS and CDR2 YYEKEE (reference sequence). This CDR3 is CASSLRREGEKLFF. CDR3 in DNA: TGTGCCAGCAGCCTCCGTAGGGAGGGCGAAAAACTGTTTTTT.

The CDR3 here is CAWKTGGPNTGELFF. The CDR3 DNA sequence: TGTGCCTGGAAAACGGGGGGGCCGAACACCGGGGAGCTGTTTTTT. The chain uses TRBV30 and TRBJ2-2; 8 bases agree with TRBD2. This CDR3 spans 15 amino acids. Germline values: CDR1 GTSNPN, CDR2 SVGIG (reference sequence). The V and J ends lost 4 bases and 0 bases, in that order; junction bases with no gene match: 4.

The gene calls are TRBV2 and TRBJ1-5, with 8 bases aligning to TRBD1. Germline V gene sequence: CDR1 SNHLY, CDR2 FYNNEI. The CDR3 is 15 residues long. V was clipped by 8 bases and J by 4 bases; unmatched bases: 10. The CDR3 sequence: CASGQQGVRNQPQHF. As DNA, the CDR3 is TGTGCCAGCGGACAACAGGGGGTCAGGAATCAGCCCCAGCATTTT.

The chain joins TRBV19 to TRBJ1-2; no definite D call. Germline V gene data show CDR1 as LNHDA and CDR2 as SQIVND (reference sequence). This CDR3 spans 12 amino acids. Trimming took off 6 bases at V and 9 bases at J, with 14 bases between the two ends. The CDR3 sequence: CASRAEGSRYTF. In DNA form, the CDR3 reads TGTGCCAGTAGAGCAGAAGGGTCGCGCTACACCTTC. Supplemented by reference TRBV19 and TRBJ1-2, the full variable domain reads DGGITQSPKYLFRKEGQNVTLSCEQNLNHDAMYWYRQDPGQGLRLIYYSQIVNDFQKGDIAEGYSVSREKKESFPLTVTSAQKNPTAFYLCASRAEGSRYTFGSGTRLTVV.

CDR3: CATSDSKGRYNQPQHF. The CDR3 DNA is TGTGCCACCAGTGATTCCAAGGGACGGTACAATCAGCCCCAGCATTTT. The chain has TRBV24-1 and TRBJ1-5; weak D call: TRBD1 (5 bases). CDR1 is KGHDR, CDR2 SFDVKD, per germline. The CDR3 is 16 residues long. V lost 2 bases to trimming and J lost 3 bases, with 13 bases between them.

The V and J genes are TRBV29-1 and TRBJ2-2, with 13 positions matching TRBD2. Germline V lookup: CDR1 SQVTM, CDR2 ANQGSEA. V shed 6 bases, J shed 0 bases, and the junction held 7 bases outside the gene matches. The CDR3 sequence is 17 residues long. The CDR3 here is CSVAGTSGVANTGELFF. For the CDR3, the DNA is TGCAGCGTAGCCGGGACTAGCGGGGTCGCGAACACCGGGGAGCTGTTTTTT.

The chain links TRBV9 to TRBJ2-2; 10 nucleotides agree with TRBD2. With 4 bases clipped from V and 1 base from J, the junction kept 7 bases outside the gene matches. This CDR3 is built from 17 residues. CDR1 and CDR2 (germline): SGDLS, YYNGEE. Written as DNA, the CDR3 is TGTGCCAGCAGCCCCCTAGCGGGAGTAAGGAACACCGGGGAGCTGTTTTTT. Protein: CASSPLAGVRNTGELFF.

This sequence joins TRBV4-2 and TRBJ1-6; no definite D call. V dropped 0 bases and J dropped 8 bases, with 17 bases sitting between them. This CDR3 has 17 amino acids. Germline V gene data show CDR1 as LGHNA and CDR2 as YNFKEQ. The CDR3 reads CASSQDASGSRYSPLHF. For the CDR3, the DNA is TGTGCCAGCAGCCAAGACGCATCAGGATCAAGGTATTCACCCCTCCACTTT.

The gene calls are TRBV7-9 and TRBJ1-5; 9 positions agree with TRBD1. The CDR3 spans 18 residues. V lost 4 bases and J lost 3; bases outside the gene matches: 13. Germline CDR1 SEHNR, CDR2 FQNEAQ (reference sequence). The CDR3 here is CASSSPGQGVIFNQPQHF. CDR3 DNA: TGTGCCAGCAGCTCTCCGGGACAGGGAGTAATTTTCAATCAGCCCCAGCATTTT. Variable domain in full (rest from reference TRBV7-9 and TRBJ1-5): DTGVSQNPRHKITKRGQNVTFRCDPISEHNRLYWYRQTLGQGPEFLTYFQNEAQLEKSRLLSDRFSAERPKGSFSTLEIQRTEQGDSAMYLCASSSPGQGVIFNQPQHFGDGTRLSIL.

The chain recombines TRBV18 with TRBJ2-1, with 8 bases aligning to TRBD1. Germline assignment: CDR1 KGHSH and CDR2 LQKENI. The CDR3 contains 16 residues. Trimming cost V 3 bases and J 5 bases; bases outside gene matches: 9. The CDR3 region has the DNA TGTGCCAGCTCACCTGAGACAGGGGTGTTGAACAATGAGCAGTTCTTC. Translation gives CASSPETGVLNNEQFF.

This clone was observed a few times. Other DNA sequences from this sample encode an identical CDR3 as well. The rearrangement joins TRBV4-1 to TRBJ1-5, with a possible D match to TRBD1 (5 bases). Trimming took 0 bases from V and 2 from J, leaving 11 bases between them. Germline V lookup: CDR1 MGHRA, CDR2 YSYEKL. This CDR3 spans 16 amino acids. CDR3 protein: CASSQDGGFGNQPQHF. The CDR3 DNA sequence: TGCGCCAGCAGCCAAGATGGGGGATTCGGCAATCAGCCCCAGCATTTT.

The chain has TRBV7-9 and TRBJ1-5; tentative D call: TRBD1 (6 bases). The CDR3 length is 15 residues. Per the germline V gene, CDR1 is SEHNR and CDR2 is FQNEAQ (reference sequence). V lost 5 bases to trimming and J lost 1 base, with 12 bases between them. The CDR3 sequence is CASSKTGTSNQPQHF. In nucleotides, the CDR3 is TGTGCCAGCAGCAAAACAGGGACGAGCAATCAGCCCCAGCATTTT.

This clone showed up just once. The V call is TRBV28, the J call TRBJ1-5, with a weak D call TRBD1 (6 bases). The length of the CDR3 is 16 residues. Trimming took off 4 bases at V and 4 bases at J, with 17 bases between the two ends. The germline gives CDR1 MDHEN, CDR2 SYDVKM. The CDR3 region has the DNA TGTGCCAGCAGTTCACAGGGTTCCCCGGCGAATCAGCCCCAGCATTTT. It yields the protein CASSSQGSPANQPQHF.

The gene calls are TRBV10-3 and TRBJ1-1; D remains ambiguous. The CDR3 sequence is 13 residues long. Trimming took 0 bases from V and 1 from J, leaving 3 bases between them. CDR1 is ENHRY, CDR2 SYGVKD, per germline. The CDR3 DNA sequence: TGTGCCATCAGTGAGTCAGAGAACACTGAAGCTTTCTTT. Translation: CAISESENTEAFF.

The chain couples TRBV6-5 to TRBJ1-1, with D possibly being TRBD1 (6 bases). V was shortened by 6 bases and J by 7 bases, with 15 bases between the two germline ends. Per the germline V gene, CDR1 is MNHEY and CDR2 is SVGAGI. This CDR3 region has 13 residues. Here the CDR3 reads CASSRSGAGEAFF. In DNA form, the CDR3 reads TGTGCCAGCAGCCGTTCGGGGGCGGGTGAAGCTTTCTTT.

The genes are TRBV7-9 and TRBJ2-5, with unresolved D. CDR3 length equals 13 residues. Germline assignment: CDR1 SEHNR and CDR2 FQNEAQ (reference sequence). Trimming left V 0 bases short and J 5 bases short, with 7 bases between. The DNA for the CDR3 is TGTGCCAGCAGCTTAGCACAGTGGGAGACCCAGTACTTC. Translation: CASSLAQWETQYF.

This clone has only one observation. The rearrangement links TRBV18 to TRBJ1-4; unclear D gene. V was clipped by 2 bases and J by 0 bases, with 7 bases between them. CDR1 and CDR2 (germline): KGHSH, LQKENI. The CDR3 sequence is 15 residues long. The CDR3, as DNA: TGTGCCAGCTCACCAAAGACGACAACTAATGAAAAACTGTTTTTT. Translation: CASSPKTTTNEKLFF.

The rearrangement uses TRBV29-1 and TRBJ1-1, with 9 bases lining up with TRBD1. The CDR3 is 14 amino acids. Losses at the gene ends were 6 bases for V and 3 bases for J; bases not matched to a gene: 8. The germline V gene encodes CDR1 SQVTM and CDR2 ANQGSEA. The CDR3 nucleotides read TGCAGCGTGGCCGGGGACAGGGTTGACACTGAAGCTTTCTTT. Protein: CSVAGDRVDTEAFF.

This clone was recorded only once. V gene TRBV5-1 combines with J gene TRBJ1-1; D is uncertain. Trimming stripped 0 bases from V and 0 bases from J, with 9 bases between. This CDR3 is built from 15 residues. CDR1 SGHRS and CDR2 YFSETQ come from the germline V gene. The CDR3 protein is CASSLAAGMNTEAFF. As DNA, the CDR3 is TGCGCCAGCAGCTTGGCTGCCGGGATGAACACTGAAGCTTTCTTT.